Following are 27 T cell receptor beta chains from one sample sequenced in a study of patients and donors after allogeneic stem cell transplantation. MiXCR, run by TCRdb on the RT-PCR reads, gives a single entry per CDR3 protein. The sample gives about 960,000 distinct CDR3 sequences, roughly 18% of which show up once; roughly 6% is in the top ten. The sample taken for sequencing was blood, either unsorted or a sorted T cell fraction (not recorded which). These receptors all stem from a human donor who was either an allogeneic HSCT recipient or a stem cell or donor lymphocyte infusion donor (not recorded which). It is not recorded whose cells these are; they may come from a transplant donor.

The rearrangement uses TRBV3-1 and TRBJ1-3; no definite D call. This CDR3 is 16 amino acids long. V lost 0 bases and J lost 0, with 9 bases in between. Germline V gene sequence: CDR1 LGHDT, CDR2 YNNKEL (reference sequence). The CDR3 DNA follows: TGTGCCAGCAGCCAAGAAGGCATCCACTCTGGAAACACCATATATTTT. Translation: CASSQEGIHSGNTIYF. The complete variable domain, with remaining parts taken from reference TRBV3-1 and TRBJ1-3, reads DTAVSQTPKYLVTQMGNDKSIKCEQNLGHDTMYWYKQDSKKFLKIMFSYNNKELIINETVPNRFSPKSPDKAHLNLHINSLELGDSAVYFCASSQEGIHSGNTIYFGEGSWLTVV.

At least ten counts were recorded for this clonotype. The chain is built from TRBV10-3 and TRBJ2-7, with 7 bases aligning to TRBD2. Trimming at V came to 4 bases and at J to 5 bases, leaving 5 bases not matched to a gene. This CDR3 is 13 amino acids long. Per the germline V gene, CDR1 is ENHRY and CDR2 is SYGVKD. The CDR3 loop reads CAISATGGDEQYF. CDR3 in DNA: TGTGCCATCAGTGCAACGGGAGGCGACGAGCAGTACTTC.

This clonotype was counted many times. The chain carries TRBV12-3 or TRBV12-4 and TRBJ2-1; D perhaps matches TRBD1 (6 bases). The CDR3 spans 14 residues. Trimming stripped 10 bases from V and 6 bases from J, with 19 bases between. The CDR3 protein is CATRGPGLGNEQFF. CDR3 sequence (DNA): TGTGCCACCAGGGGTCCGGGTCTGGGCAATGAGCAGTTCTTC.

The CDR3 reads CASSQTYRTGSPYEQYF. In DNA form, the CDR3 reads TGTGCCAGCAGCCAAACATATCGGACAGGGTCCCCCTACGAGCAGTACTTC. V and J are TRBV14 and TRBJ2-7; 8 nucleotides agree with TRBD1. Trimming took 2 bases from V and 2 from J; bases not matched to a gene: 11. This CDR3 has 17 amino acids. CDR1 and CDR2 from the germline V gene are SGHDN and FVKESK.

The rearrangement joins TRBV4-1 to TRBJ1-1; TRBD1 is a possible D gene (6 bases). The V end was cut by 0 bases, the J end by 1 base, with 12 bases between. The length of the CDR3 is 16 residues. Germline lookup yields CDR1 MGHRA and CDR2 YSYEKL. The DNA for the CDR3 is TGCGCCAGCAGCCAAGATCTGGCGGGGGCGAACACTGAAGCTTTCTTT. Its translation is CASSQDLAGANTEAFF.

In its sample, this clonotype was seen a few times. The V call is TRBV20-1, the J call TRBJ2-1; 14 bases line up with TRBD2. This CDR3 region has 15 residues. With V trimmed by 3 bases and J by 10 bases, 8 bases remained unmatched. The germline CDR1 and CDR2 sequences are DFQATT and SNEGSKA (reference sequence). The CDR3 sequence: CSARSWGLAGVEQFF. The CDR3, as DNA: TGCAGTGCTAGGTCGTGGGGACTAGCGGGAGTGGAGCAGTTCTTC.

This clonotype was seen a few times. CDR3 sequence reads: CASSLEGQGTQPQHF. The CDR3 DNA is TGCGCCAGCAGCTTGGAAGGACAGGGAACTCAGCCCCAGCATTTT. The chain is built from TRBV5-1 and TRBJ1-5, with 8 bases identical to TRBD1. Per the germline V gene, CDR1 is SGHRS and CDR2 is YFSETQ. V trimming: 0 bases; J trimming: 6 bases; junction bases outside the gene matches: 5. This CDR3 contains 15 residues.

There are a few counts of this clonotype. The gene calls are TRBV5-1 and TRBJ1-1, with no clear D. CDR1 SGHRS and CDR2 YFSETQ come from the germline V gene. The CDR3 is made up of 14 amino acids. The V gene lost 2 bases and the J gene lost 4 bases, with 12 bases spanning the gap. As DNA, the CDR3 is TGCGCCAGCAGCTTATCTTCGGAGGGCACTGAAGCTTTCTTT. Translated: CASSLSSEGTEAFF. Full variable domain (rest looked up from reference TRBV5-1 and TRBJ1-1): KAGVTQTPRYLIKTRGQQVTLSCSPISGHRSVSWYQQTPGQGLQFLFEYFSETQRNKGNFPGRFSGRQFSNSRSEMNVSTLELGDSALYLCASSLSSEGTEAFFGQGTRLTVV.

This clonotype was picked up many times. The chain carries TRBV4-1 and TRBJ2-7; D remains unclear. The V gene's germline CDR1 is MGHRA and CDR2 YSYEKL. This CDR3 has 12 residues. V was shortened by 2 bases and J by 6 bases, with 8 bases between the two germline ends. The CDR3 spells CASSQLGGEQYF. The CDR3 DNA reads TGCGCCAGCAGCCAACTAGGCGGCGAGCAGTACTTC.

V is TRBV6-1 and J is TRBJ1-1, with D possibly being TRBD1 (5 bases). In germline, CDR1 is MNHNS, CDR2 SASEGT. The V end was cut by 6 bases, the J end by 1 base, with 9 bases between. The CDR3 extends over 13 amino acids. The CDR3 DNA follows: TGTGCCAGCAGGGGGACGGCGAACACTGAAGCTTTCTTT. It yields the protein CASRGTANTEAFF.

This clonotype was observed a few times. CDR3 sequence (DNA): TGTGCCAGCAGCCAAGAAGGTGGACTAGCGGGGGGAAATGAGCAGTTCTTC. Amino acid sequence: CASSQEGGLAGGNEQFF. The chain links TRBV4-2 to TRBJ2-1; 14 nucleotides match TRBD2. V trimming: 0 bases; J trimming: 7 bases; junction bases outside the gene matches: 5. This CDR3 is 17 amino acids long. The V gene's germline CDR1 is LGHNA and CDR2 YNFKEQ.

The sample holds a few counts of this clonotype. The chain uses TRBV2 and TRBJ2-7; the match to TRBD1 covers 10 bases. Looked up from germline, CDR1 is SNHLY and CDR2 is FYNNEI. The CDR3 is 14 amino acids. With 4 bases clipped from V and 5 bases from J, the junction kept 5 bases outside the gene matches. The CDR3 protein is CASSADRGRDEQYF. CDR3 in DNA: TGTGCCAGCAGTGCAGACAGGGGGCGAGACGAGCAGTACTTC. Full variable domain (rest looked up from reference TRBV2 and TRBJ2-7): EPEVTQTPSHQVTQMGQEVILRCVPISNHLYFYWYRQILGQKVEFLVSFYNNEISEKSEIFDDQFSVERPDGSNFTLKIRSTKLEDSAMYFCASSADRGRDEQYFGPGTRLTVT.

The sample holds a few counts of this clonotype. V usage is TRBV12-3 or TRBV12-4 and J usage is TRBJ2-3; 11 bases line up with TRBD2. The CDR3 length is 15 residues. V was pared by 7 bases and J by 4 bases, with 7 bases of the junction left unmatched. In nucleotides, the CDR3 is TGTGCCAGCAAGTTAGCGGGAGGGCCATCAGATACGCAGTATTTT. It specifies CASKLAGGPSDTQYF.

The chain is built from TRBV12-3 or TRBV12-4 and TRBJ1-1; 7 positions agree with TRBD1. The CDR3 runs 13 residues. The trim removed 8 bases at V and 2 bases at J, leaving 5 bases unmatched. The CDR3 sequence: CASGDRLNTEAFF. The CDR3 DNA sequence: TGTGCCAGCGGGGACAGACTTAACACTGAAGCTTTCTTT.

The table lists this clonotype with a few counts. The chain carries TRBV2 and TRBJ2-2; a weak D match, TRBD1 (6 bases). Trimming shortened V by 6 bases and J by 1 base, and 12 bases separated the two germline ends. In germline, CDR1 is SNHLY, CDR2 FYNNEI. The CDR3 totals 15 residues. CDR3 sequence: CASSRQELNTGELFF. CDR3 DNA: TGTGCCAGCAGCAGACAGGAGTTGAACACCGGGGAGCTGTTTTTT.

The genes are TRBV7-2 and TRBJ2-3; TRBD2 matches 9 bases. This CDR3 region has 16 residues. The V gene end was trimmed by 1 base and the J gene end by 2 bases; junction bases not matched to a gene: 4. CDR1 is SGHTA, CDR2 FQGNSA, per germline. In DNA form, the CDR3 reads TGTGCCAGCAGCTTAGGACTAGCGGAGGCCACAGATACGCAGTATTTT. This sequence encodes CASSLGLAEATDTQYF. Using reference TRBV7-2 and TRBJ2-3 for the parts outside the CDR3, the full variable domain is GAGVSQSPSNKVTEKGKDVELRCDPISGHTALYWYRQSLGQGLEFLIYFQGNSAPDKSGLPSDRFSAERTGGSVSTLTIQRTQQEDSAVYLCASSLGLAEATDTQYFGPGTRLTVL.

The CDR3 nucleotides read TGCGCCAGCAGCTTGGGTGACATCGAGCAGTACTTC. Translated: CASSLGDIEQYF. This sequence joins TRBV5-1 and TRBJ2-7, with unresolved D. Germline CDR1 reads SGHRS; CDR2 reads YFSETQ. This CDR3 contains 12 residues. Trimming removed 0 bases from V and 6 bases from J, with 7 bases in between.

This clonotype was counted ten times or more. This rearrangement joins TRBV4-1 to TRBJ2-1; no clear D gene. Germline CDR1 is MGHRA and CDR2 is YSYEKL. V lost 4 bases and J lost 1, with 11 bases in between. The CDR3 is 15 residues long. As DNA, the CDR3 is TGCGCCAGCAGCCGGTCAGACTGGTCCTACAATGAGCAGTTCTTC. This encodes CASSRSDWSYNEQFF.

This clonotype was counted only a few times. The chain couples TRBV6-2 or TRBV6-3 to TRBJ2-6; D is unclear. The CDR3 consists of 14 residues. The germline V gene has CDR1 MNHEY and CDR2 SVGEGT. V was trimmed by 11 bases and J by 0 bases, leaving 11 bases between them. CDR3 nucleotides: TGTGCCGCTGCACTGCACTCTGGGGCCAACGTCCTGACTTTC. This encodes CAAALHSGANVLTF.

The V call is TRBV6-2 or TRBV6-3, the J call TRBJ1-1, with D uncertain. Per germline, CDR1 MNHEY and CDR2 SVGEGT. The CDR3 extends over 15 amino acids. Trimming took 7 bases from V and 5 from J, leaving 20 bases between them. In DNA form, the CDR3 reads TGTGCCAGCAACGACCCCGGCAGGCTCCCGACTGAAGCTTTCTTT. Translating it yields CASNDPGRLPTEAFF.

This clonotype has just a few counts. The gene calls are TRBV7-2 and TRBJ2-2, with D uncertain. The CDR3 runs to 14 residues. Germline CDR1 SGHTA, CDR2 FQGNSA. The V end lost 5 bases, the J end lost 6 bases, and 13 bases lay between the germline ends. As DNA, the CDR3 is TGTGCCAGCAGCCAAGACCCCTTTGCCGGGGAGCTGTTTTTT. Its protein product is CASSQDPFAGELFF.

This clonotype was recorded a few times. The chain joins TRBV12-3 or TRBV12-4 to TRBJ1-6; TRBD1 matches 8 bases. The length of the CDR3 is 14 residues. Germline trimming cut 4 bases from V and 14 bases from J; bases unmatched to any gene: 10. This chain's CDR3 is CASSSTDRVDTLHF. CDR3 in DNA: TGTGCCAGCAGTTCGACGGACAGGGTTGACACCCTCCACTTT.

In its sample, this clonotype was seen a few times. The J gene is TRBJ2-7, the V gene TRBV2; possibly TRBD1 for D (5 bases). CDR3 length: 11 amino acids. Between the trimmed V and J ends, which lost 3 bases and 12 bases, there was a span of 12 bases. Germline V lookup: CDR1 SNHLY, CDR2 FYNNEI. CDR3: CASSEPQGLYF. CDR3 coding DNA: TGTGCCAGCAGTGAGCCCCAGGGCCTGTACTTC.

The chain has TRBV29-1 and TRBJ1-2; D ambiguous. Trimming left V 0 bases short and J 7 bases short, with 15 bases between. This CDR3 region has 14 residues. Germline V gene data show CDR1 as SQVTM and CDR2 as ANQGSEA. CDR3 in amino acids: CSVEDLPEPLGYTF. For the CDR3, the DNA is TGCAGCGTTGAAGATCTCCCGGAACCCCTTGGCTACACCTTC.

This clonotype occurred a few times. V gene TRBV6-1 combines with J gene TRBJ1-4; 9 bases are a match to TRBD1. Losses at the gene ends were 6 bases for V and 8 bases for J; bases not matched to a gene: 7. The CDR3 spans 14 residues. CDR1 MNHNS and CDR2 SASEGT come from the germline V gene. The chain's CDR3 is CASRGTGWGEKLFF. DNA of the CDR3: TGTGCCAGCAGGGGGACAGGGTGGGGAGAAAAACTGTTTTTT.

The chain uses TRBV20-1 and TRBJ1-1; D ambiguous. Germline V gene data show CDR1 as DFQATT and CDR2 as SNEGSKA (reference sequence). The V end lost 0 bases, the J end lost 4 bases, and 6 bases lay between the germline ends. The CDR3 has 12 residues. This CDR3 is CSARDLVTEAFF. The CDR3 DNA is TGCAGTGCTAGAGATCTAGTCACTGAAGCTTTCTTT.

The V and J genes are TRBV20-1 and TRBJ1-6, with 7 bases aligning to TRBD1. Germline CDR1 and CDR2: DFQATT and SNEGSKA (reference sequence). The length of the CDR3 is 14 residues. The V gene end was trimmed by 3 bases and the J gene end by 9 bases; junction bases not matched to a gene: 8. The CDR3 bases are TGCAGTGCTAGGGGGACAGTCGTTGGTTCACCCCTCCACTTT. Translated: CSARGTVVGSPLHF.